This TCR beta chain appears in the sequencing data of a study of T cell changes during pregnancy in multiple sclerosis. This clone was detected only a few times. The V and J ends lost 4 bases and 2 bases respectively, with 20 bases between them. The CDR3 length is 17 residues. The V gene's germline CDR1 is SGHRS and CDR2 YFSETQ. Method: immunoSEQ multiplex PCR; TCRdb's copy keeps in-frame clones and lacks some. The table includes approximately 49,000 clones, just over 85% detected once. The rearrangement joins TRBV5-1 to TRBJ2-3, with TRBD2 as a possible D gene (6 bases). The material sequenced was CD4+ T cells from peripheral blood mononuclear cells, taken in the second trimester of pregnancy. The origin of this receptor is a female donor with multiple sclerosis, enrolled in a pregnancy study. CDR3 sequence: CASSQNHRDSHTDTQYF. CDR3 DNA sequence: TGCGCCAGCAGCCAAAACCACCGGGACTCCCACACAGATACGCAGTATTTT.